This T cell receptor beta chain was obtained from a study of T cells in Graves' hyperthyroidism and ophthalmopathy. Study background: At initial diagnosis, before any treatment had begun, peripheral blood was obtained.

RNA transcripts provided the source from which TCR beta CDR3 regions were amplified. First-round RT-PCR targeting the TCR CDR3 was performed with the HTBI primer set. TCRdb re-called the multiplex PCR reads through MiXCR, storing one row per CDR3 protein. In the table there are approximately 630,000 distinct CDR3 sequences, around 15% of which are singletons. Diagnoses used clinical symptoms, serum thyroxine and TRAb, thyroid ultrasound and orbital computed tomography. A few counts support this clonotype. The sequence derives from a woman aged 30 to 39 with Graves' hyperthyroidism. Material for sequencing was blood.

CDR3 protein: CATSDPIGGTRTDTQYF. The DNA of the CDR3 is TGTGCCACCAGTGACCCGATTGGGGGGACCCGCACAGATACGCAGTATTTT. The gene calls are TRBV24-1 and TRBJ2-3, with a weak D call TRBD2 (6 bases). This CDR3 spans 17 amino acids. The ends were cut back, 4 bases at V and 1 base at J, with 17 bases in the middle. From germline, CDR1 is KGHDR and CDR2 SFDVKD.